A single sample gave rise to the 3 T cell receptor beta chains below, sequenced in a study of T cell responses to AZD1222 COVID-19 vaccine. Profiling relied on immunoSEQ multiplex PCR, and the TCRdb table lists in-frame clones only, not all of them. This table has nearly 200,000 clones, roughly 92% appearing once. This material consisted of peripheral blood, taken 28 days after the second AZD1222 dose. The origin of the receptors is an adult who received the AZD1222 COVID-19 vaccine.

The chain joins TRBV4-1 to TRBJ1-5; TRBD1 agrees at 9 bases. V lost 5 bases to trimming and J lost 0 bases; unmatched junction nucleotides: 8. Germline CDR1 and CDR2: MGHRA and YSYEKL. This CDR3 has 17 amino acids. CDR3 residues: CASSSRTGEYSNQPQHF. The CDR3 DNA reads as TGCGCCAGCAGCAGCCGGACAGGGGAGTATAGCAATCAGCCCCAGCATTTT.

The rearrangement joins TRBV19 to TRBJ1-3, with D uncertain. The germline V gene encodes CDR1 LNHDA and CDR2 SQIVND (reference sequence). The CDR3 length is 14 residues. V shed 7 bases and J shed 0 bases, with 10 bases lying between them. In DNA, the CDR3 is TGTGCCAGTAAGGACGGGAGCTCTGGAAACACCATATATTTT. It specifies CASKDGSSGNTIYF.

V is TRBV9 and J is TRBJ2-5; tentatively, D is TRBD1 or TRBD2 (5 bases each). Germline CDR1 and CDR2: SGDLS and YYNGEE. Between the trimmed V and J ends, which lost 1 base and 4 bases, there was a span of 11 bases. This CDR3 is 14 amino acids long. Here the CDR3 DNA reads TGTGCCAGCAGCGTAACGGGGCAGGCAGAGACCCAGTACTTC. Protein product: CASSVTGQAETQYF. Full variable domain (rest looked up from reference TRBV9 and TRBJ2-5): DSGVTQTPKHLITATGQRVTLRCSPRSGDLSVYWYQQSLDQGLQFLIQYYNGEERAKGNILERFSAQQFPDLHSELNLSSLELGDSALYFCASSVTGQAETQYFGPGTRLLVL.